These T cell receptor beta chains were read from a single sample in a study of blood T cell repertoires in COVID-19. TCRdb's table, derived via immunoSEQ multiplex PCR, lists solely in-frame clones and lacks some. The sample consists of about 76,000 clones, 80% of them appearing once. Input material: peripheral blood. The receptor set was obtained from a human donor in a cohort sampled during active COVID-19. CDR3s include the opening cysteine and the closing phenylalanine or tryptophan. D genes are given only for firm matches. Some rows mark clone size as missing; the rest say once, few, many or name a class of expanded clone.

d_gene	abundance	v_gene	j_gene	CDR3aa	CDR3nt
.	.	TRBV29-1	TRBJ1-2	CSAHRAVDGYTF	TGCAGCGCACACAGGGCAGTAGACGGCTACACCTTC
TRBD1	.	TRBV5-1	TRBJ1-4	CASSMRGGDEKLFF	TGCGCCAGCAGCATGAGAGGGGGCGATGAAAAACTGTTTTTT
.	.	TRBV6-5	TRBJ1-5	CASSRGQGSNQPQHF	TGTGCCAGCAGCCGCGGCCAGGGTAGCAATCAGCCCCAGCATTTT
.	.	TRBV5-1	TRBJ2-2	CASSLGGGTNTGELFF	TGCGCCAGCAGCTTGGGTGGCGGGACGAACACCGGGGAGCTGTTTTTT
TRBD1	few	TRBV5-1	TRBJ1-2	CASRDPGQGDGYTF	TGCGCCAGCAGGGATCCGGGACAGGGGGATGGCTACACCTTC
TRBD1	.	TRBV19	TRBJ1-6	CASSLDRSNSPLHF	TGTGCCAGTAGTCTGGACAGGTCTAATTCACCCCTCCACTTT
.	.	TRBV19	TRBJ2-3	CASSIPRGGGTDTQYF	TGTGCCAGTAGTATCCCTCGAGGGGGAGGGACAGATACGCAGTATTTT
TRBD2	.	TRBV9	TRBJ2-5	CASSARTSDLGAQYF	TGTGCCAGCAGCGCGCGAACTAGCGACCTAGGCGCCCAGTACTTC
TRBD1	few	TRBV7-9	TRBJ1-5	CASSSGQGADQPQHF	TGTGCCAGCAGCTCGGGACAGGGGGCCGATCAGCCCCAGCATTTT
.	.	TRBV7-3	TRBJ2-3	CASSPRLRGNPANVPDTQYF	TGTGCCAGCAGCCCAAGACTTCGCGGGAACCCGGCGAACGTCCCGGATACGCAGTATTTT
.	.	TRBV28	TRBJ2-5	CASSLYRGYQETQYF	TGTGCCAGCAGTTTATACCGGGGGTACCAAGAGACCCAGTACTTC
.	.	TRBV21-1	TRBJ1-6	CASARDRGHSPLHF	TGTGCCAGCGCGCGGGACAGGGGGCACTCACCCCTCCACTTT
.	.	TRBV6-6	TRBJ1-5	CASSSAEGQPQHF	TGTGCCAGCAGTTCTGCGGAGGGGCAGCCCCAGCATTTT
TRBD2	.	TRBV5-1	TRBJ2-4	CASSTSGGAKNIQYF	TGCGCCAGCAGCACGAGCGGGGGAGCCAAAAACATTCAGTACTTC
.	.	TRBV7-9	TRBJ1-3	CASSLAESGNTIYF	TGTGCCAGCAGCCTGGCAGAATCTGGAAACACCATATATTTT
.	once	TRBV7-8	TRBJ1-1	CASSWRSNTEAFF	TGTGCCAGCAGCTGGAGGTCGAACACTGAAGCTTTCTTT
.	.	TRBV4-1	TRBJ2-3	CASSQDSDGSPADTQYF	TGCGCCAGCAGCCAAGATTCCGACGGGAGTCCCGCAGATACGCAGTATTTT
.	.	TRBV2	TRBJ1-5	CASSFNRNQPQHF	TGTGCCAGCAGTTTCAATCGCAATCAGCCCCAGCATTTT
.	.	TRBV11-2	TRBJ1-5	CASSLPGGNHRQPQHF	TGTGCCAGCAGCCTCCCTGGAGGGAACCACAGGCAGCCCCAGCATTTT
TRBD1	few	TRBV9	TRBJ1-6	CASSATGGGSPLHF	TGTGCCAGCAGCGCCACAGGGGGAGGTTCACCCCTCCACTTT
TRBD1	.	TRBV10-3	TRBJ2-7	CASGGTGAYEQYF	TGTGCCTCCGGCGGGACAGGGGCCTACGAGCAGTACTTC
TRBD2	.	TRBV9	TRBJ2-3	CASSSSGSPDTQYF	TGTGCCAGCAGTTCAAGCGGGAGTCCAGATACGCAGTATTTT
.	.	TRBV7-2	TRBJ2-2	CASSFTGGENTGELFF	TGTGCCAGCAGCTTCACAGGGGGGGAGAACACCGGGGAGCTGTTTTTT
.	few	TRBV4-1	TRBJ1-5	CASSQPGQPQHF	TGCGCCAGCAGCCAGCCGGGGCAGCCCCAGCATTTT
TRBD1	.	TRBV5-6	TRBJ1-1	CASSVRTGLNTEAFF	TGTGCCAGCAGCGTGCGGACAGGTCTGAACACTGAAGCTTTCTTT
.	.	TRBV30	TRBJ1-2	CACTGTTNYGYTF	TGTGCCTGTACAGGGACCACTAACTATGGCTACACCTTC
.	.	TRBV12-3/TRBV12-4	TRBJ1-1	CANSLPGTEAFF	TGTGCCAACTCTTTGCCAGGGACTGAAGCTTTCTTT
.	.	TRBV3-1/TRBV3-2	TRBJ1-3	CASSPYLSGQNPSGNGGNTIYF	TGTGCCAGCAGCCCCTACCTTTCTGGACAGAACCCATCGGGGAATGGTGGAAACACCATATATTTT
TRBD2	.	TRBV5-1	TRBJ2-2	CASSRLAGETGELFF	TGCGCCAGCAGTCGACTAGCGGGGGAAACCGGGGAGCTGTTTTTT
TRBD2	few	TRBV2	TRBJ2-5	CASSGTTYQETQYF	TGTGCCAGCAGCGGGACTACTTACCAAGAGACCCAGTACTTC
.	.	TRBV12-3/TRBV12-4	TRBJ1-2	CASSPRGDYGYTF	TGTGCCAGCAGTCCTAGGGGCGACTATGGCTACACCTTC
TRBD1	.	TRBV14	TRBJ1-2	CASSQVTGAYGYTF	TGTGCCAGCAGCCAAGTAACAGGGGCCTATGGCTACACCTTC
TRBD1	.	TRBV27	TRBJ1-1	CASSSGQEKGFTEAFF	TGTGCCAGCAGTTCGGGACAGGAGAAAGGGTTCACTGAAGCTTTCTTT